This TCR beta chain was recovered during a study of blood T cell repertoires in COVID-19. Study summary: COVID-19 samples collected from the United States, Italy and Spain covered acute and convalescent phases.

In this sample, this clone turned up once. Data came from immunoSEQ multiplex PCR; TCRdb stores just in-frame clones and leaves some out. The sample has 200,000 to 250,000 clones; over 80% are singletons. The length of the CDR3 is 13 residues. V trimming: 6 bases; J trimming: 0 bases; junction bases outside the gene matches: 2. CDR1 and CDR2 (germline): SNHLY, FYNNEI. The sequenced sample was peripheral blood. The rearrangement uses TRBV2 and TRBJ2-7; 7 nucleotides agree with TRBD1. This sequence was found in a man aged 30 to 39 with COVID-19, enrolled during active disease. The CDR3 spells CASRTGSSYEQYF. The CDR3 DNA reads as TGTGCCAGCAGGACAGGGAGCTCCTACGAGCAGTACTTC.